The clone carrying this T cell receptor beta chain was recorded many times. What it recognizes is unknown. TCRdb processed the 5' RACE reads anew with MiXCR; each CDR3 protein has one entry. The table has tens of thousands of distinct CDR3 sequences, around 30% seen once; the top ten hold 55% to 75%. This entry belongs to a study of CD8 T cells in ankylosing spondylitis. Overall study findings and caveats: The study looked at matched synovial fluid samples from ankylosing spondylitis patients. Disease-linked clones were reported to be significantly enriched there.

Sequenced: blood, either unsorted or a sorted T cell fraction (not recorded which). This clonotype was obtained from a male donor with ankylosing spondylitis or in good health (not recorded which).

The DNA of the CDR3 is TGCAGTGCCCCGGGACAGGGGAACAATGAGCAGTTCTTC. Translating gives CSAPGQGNNEQFF. V gene TRBV20-1 combines with J gene TRBJ2-1; TRBD1 aligns across 10 bases. V trimming: 6 bases; J trimming: 5 bases; junction bases outside the gene matches: 4. There are 13 residues in the CDR3. CDR1 is DFQATT and CDR2 is SNEGSKA in the germline V gene (reference sequence).